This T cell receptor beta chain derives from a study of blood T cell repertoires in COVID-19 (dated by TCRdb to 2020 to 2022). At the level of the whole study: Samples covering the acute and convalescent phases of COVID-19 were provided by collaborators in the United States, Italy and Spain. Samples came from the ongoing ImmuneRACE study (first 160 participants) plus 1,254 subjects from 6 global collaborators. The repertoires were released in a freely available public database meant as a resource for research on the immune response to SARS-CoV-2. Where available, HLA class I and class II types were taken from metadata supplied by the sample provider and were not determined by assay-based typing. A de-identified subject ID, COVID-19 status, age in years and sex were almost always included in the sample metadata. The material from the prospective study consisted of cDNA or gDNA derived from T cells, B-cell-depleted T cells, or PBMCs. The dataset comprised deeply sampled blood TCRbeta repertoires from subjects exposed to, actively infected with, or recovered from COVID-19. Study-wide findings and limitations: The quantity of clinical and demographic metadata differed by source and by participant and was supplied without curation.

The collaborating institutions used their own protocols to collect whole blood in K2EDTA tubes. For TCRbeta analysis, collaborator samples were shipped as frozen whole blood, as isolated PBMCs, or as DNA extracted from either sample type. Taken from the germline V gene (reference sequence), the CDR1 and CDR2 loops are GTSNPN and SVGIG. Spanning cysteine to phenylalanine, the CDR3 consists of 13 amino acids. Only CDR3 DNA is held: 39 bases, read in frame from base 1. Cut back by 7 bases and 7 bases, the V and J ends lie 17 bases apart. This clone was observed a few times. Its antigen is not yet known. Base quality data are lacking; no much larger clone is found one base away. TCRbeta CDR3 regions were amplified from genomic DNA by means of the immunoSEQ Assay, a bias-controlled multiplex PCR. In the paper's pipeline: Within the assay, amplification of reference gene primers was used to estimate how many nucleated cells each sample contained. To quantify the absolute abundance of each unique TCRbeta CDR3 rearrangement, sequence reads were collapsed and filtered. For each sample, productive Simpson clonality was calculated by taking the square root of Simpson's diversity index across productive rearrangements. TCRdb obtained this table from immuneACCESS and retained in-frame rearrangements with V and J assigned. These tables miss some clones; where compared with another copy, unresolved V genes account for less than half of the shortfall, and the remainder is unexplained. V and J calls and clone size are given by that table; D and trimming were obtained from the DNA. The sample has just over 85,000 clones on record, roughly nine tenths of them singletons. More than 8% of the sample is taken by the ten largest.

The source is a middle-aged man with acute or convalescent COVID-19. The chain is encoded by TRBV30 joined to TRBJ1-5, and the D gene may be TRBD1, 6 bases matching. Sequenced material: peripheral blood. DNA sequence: TGTGCCTCTGCCCAGGGGATTAGCCAGCCCCAGCATTTT. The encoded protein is CASAQGISQPQHF. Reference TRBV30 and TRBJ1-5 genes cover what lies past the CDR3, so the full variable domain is SQTIHQWPATLVQPVGSPLSLECTVEGTSNPNLYWYRQAAGRGLQLLFYSVGIGQISSEVPQNLSASRPQDRQFILSSKKLLLSDSGFYLCASAQGISQPQHFGDGTRLSIL.